The 31 T cell receptor beta chains listed next were all sequenced from one sample in a study of blood T cell repertoires in COVID-19. TCRdb's table, derived via immunoSEQ multiplex PCR, lists solely in-frame clones and lacks some. The table shows roughly 87,000 clones, with about 83% occurring only once. Source material: peripheral blood. The receptors here all came from a human donor in a cohort sampled during active COVID-19.

The chain employs TRBV29-1 and TRBJ2-3; D is perhaps TRBD2 (6 bases). The CDR3 covers 13 residues. V lost 6 bases and J 0 bases, leaving 10 bases between the germline ends. Germline V lookup: CDR1 SQVTM, CDR2 ANQGSEA. The CDR3 DNA is TGCAGCGTCAGCGGGTATAGCACAGATACGCAGTATTTT. The encoded protein is CSVSGYSTDTQYF.

The rearrangement links TRBV9 to TRBJ2-5, with 10 bases matching TRBD2. The CDR3 has 15 amino acids. Trimming took 6 bases from V and 1 from J; bases not matched to a gene: 6. Per germline, CDR1 SGDLS and CDR2 YYNGEE. CDR3 nucleotide sequence: TGTGCCAGCACCTCTAGCGGGGGTCTCCAAGAGACCCAGTACTTC. The encoded protein is CASTSSGGLQETQYF.

V usage is TRBV18 and J usage is TRBJ1-2; D not certain. Germline V gene sequence: CDR1 KGHSH, CDR2 LQKENI. The CDR3 loop spans 15 amino acids. V was pared by 4 bases and J by 4 bases, with 16 bases between. The CDR3 DNA reads TGTGCCAGCTCACAGGAGGGAGAAGCGGTCTATGGCTACACCTTC. Its protein is CASSQEGEAVYGYTF. The whole variable domain, filled in from reference TRBV18 and TRBJ1-2, reads NAGVMQNPRHLVRRRGQEARLRCSPMKGHSHVYWYRQLPEEGLKFMVYLQKENIIDESGMPKERFSAEFPKEGPSILRIQQVVRGDSAAYFCASSQEGEAVYGYTFGSGTRLTVV.

By share, this clone ranks as medium-sized. V is TRBV27 and J is TRBJ2-7; D possibly corresponds to TRBD1 (6 bases). V gave up 0 bases and J gave up 6 bases, with 15 bases separating them. The CDR3 extends over 15 amino acids. From germline, CDR1 is MNHEY and CDR2 SMNVEV (reference sequence). The DNA of the CDR3 is TGTGCCAGCAGTTTATCGAATACAGGGTACTCCGAGCAGTACTTC. It codes for CASSLSNTGYSEQYF.

The V gene is TRBV29-1, the J gene TRBJ1-5; the D gene is possibly TRBD1 (5 bases). Germline values: CDR1 SQVTM, CDR2 ANQGSEA. The CDR3 has 13 residues. The V end lost 4 bases, the J end lost 3 bases, and 10 bases lay between the germline ends. CDR3 region: CSVVWDYNQPQHF. CDR3 coding DNA: TGCAGCGTTGTGTGGGACTACAATCAGCCCCAGCATTTT.

The chain recombines TRBV19 with TRBJ1-5; 8 bases align to TRBD1. The V segment lost 6 bases and the J segment 5 bases; nucleotides outside the gene matches: 6. The CDR3 totals 14 residues. Germline V CDR1 and CDR2: LNHDA, SQIVND (reference sequence). CDR3 sequence: CASRDRGGDQPQHF. In DNA form, the CDR3 reads TGTGCCAGTAGAGACAGGGGAGGAGATCAGCCCCAGCATTTT.

The chain carries TRBV5-1 and TRBJ2-3, with D uncertain. This CDR3 has 12 amino acids. Germline V gene sequence: CDR1 SGHRS, CDR2 YFSETQ. The V gene lost 0 bases and the J gene lost 4 bases, with 3 bases spanning the gap. CDR3 in DNA: TGCGCCAGCAGCTTGGCCGCAGATACGCAGTATTTT. Residues: CASSLAADTQYF.

The chain has TRBV18 and TRBJ2-1; maybe TRBD2 (6 bases). This CDR3 has 14 residues. Germline V CDR1 and CDR2: KGHSH, LQKENI. The V and J ends lost 3 bases and 6 bases respectively, with 12 bases between them. The CDR3 bases are TGTGCCAGCTCACCGGCGGGATCGGGCAATGAGCAGTTCTTC. As protein: CASSPAGSGNEQFF.

The chain couples TRBV10-2 to TRBJ1-1; D is undetermined. With 3 bases removed from V and 10 bases from J, the gap between germline ends came to 18 bases. Germline CDR1 and CDR2: WSHSY and SAAADI. The CDR3 spans 14 residues. CDR3 sequence (DNA): TGCGCCAGCAGTGAAAGTTTAGGAGCCATAACAGCTTTCTTT. Residues: CASSESLGAITAFF.

Here the CDR3 DNA reads TGTGCCAGCAGCAATAGTCAGGGTAGCGAGACCCAGTACTTC. It translates to CASSNSQGSETQYF. V gene TRBV11-3 combines with J gene TRBJ2-5, with TRBD1 as a possible D gene (5 bases). Germline loops: CDR1 SGHNT, CDR2 YENEEA. The CDR3 has 14 residues. Trimming shortened V by 5 bases and J by 5 bases, and 15 bases separated the two germline ends.

The V gene is TRBV2, the J gene TRBJ2-7; 7 bases are shared with TRBD1. From germline, CDR1 is SNHLY and CDR2 FYNNEI. J was trimmed by 2 bases and V by 6 bases; bases with no gene match: 7. The CDR3 is made up of 14 amino acids. CDR3 DNA sequence: TGTGCCAGCAGCCCCCGGGACAGAACCTACGAGCAGTACTTC. Amino acids: CASSPRDRTYEQYF.

The chain combines TRBV6-2 or TRBV6-3 with TRBJ1-5; D not resolved. Per germline, CDR1 MNHEY and CDR2 SVGEGT. This CDR3 has 17 amino acids. V dropped 5 bases and J dropped 3 bases, with 20 bases sitting between them. CDR3 in amino acids: CASSRILAGGPNQPQHF. The CDR3, as DNA: TGTGCCAGCAGTCGTATACTGGCAGGAGGGCCCAATCAGCCCCAGCATTTT.

This clone was seen a single time. This chain links TRBV18 with TRBJ2-1, with 7 bases fitting TRBD1. The V and J ends lost 0 bases and 3 bases, in that order; junction bases with no gene match: 8. The CDR3 runs 17 residues. CDR1 is KGHSH, CDR2 LQKENI, per germline. The CDR3 coding sequence is TGTGCCAGCTCACCACCTGAAGGGACAGCCAACTACAATGAGCAGTTCTTC. This translates into CASSPPEGTANYNEQFF.

The rearrangement uses TRBV9 and TRBJ2-6; 13 bases fit TRBD2. CDR3 length equals 18 residues. The trim removed 3 bases at V and 2 bases at J, leaving 5 bases unmatched. From germline, CDR1 is SGDLS and CDR2 YYNGEE. CDR3 region: CASSGGLAGVTGANVLTF. CDR3 coding DNA: TGTGCCAGCAGCGGAGGACTAGCGGGAGTCACTGGGGCCAACGTCCTGACTTTC.

The V call is TRBV9, the J call TRBJ2-3; 8 nucleotides agree with TRBD2. V trimming: 3 bases; J trimming: 4 bases; junction bases outside the gene matches: 13. The CDR3 is made up of 17 amino acids. From germline, CDR1 is SGDLS and CDR2 YYNGEE. This CDR3 is CASSDPSGAGVADTQYF. The CDR3 coding sequence is TGTGCCAGCAGCGACCCCTCCGGAGCGGGAGTTGCAGATACGCAGTATTTT.

This chain joins TRBV9 and TRBJ2-4, with 7 bases that match TRBD1. V gave up 4 bases and J gave up 5 bases; unmatched junction bases: 6. This CDR3 has 14 residues. Germline assignment: CDR1 SGDLS and CDR2 YYNGEE. The CDR3 sequence is CASSPKTGQNIQYF. CDR3 nucleotides: TGTGCCAGCAGCCCCAAGACAGGGCAAAACATTCAGTACTTC.

The CDR3 loop reads CASHRSSYEQYF. Here the CDR3 DNA reads TGTGCCAGCCACAGAAGCTCCTACGAGCAGTACTTC. The V gene is TRBV6-5, the J gene TRBJ2-7; D remains unclear. Germline V gene sequence: CDR1 MNHEY, CDR2 SVGAGI. V lost 8 bases, J lost 0 bases, and 8 bases lay in between. CDR3 length equals 12 residues.

The chain carries TRBV9 and TRBJ2-5, with TRBD2 identical over 8 bases. CDR3 length: 13 residues. Germline assignment: CDR1 SGDLS and CDR2 YYNGEE. Unmatched junction bases numbered 3, after V lost 3 bases and J lost 5 bases. The CDR3 here is CASSDGGVETQYF. The CDR3 bases are TGTGCCAGCAGCGACGGGGGGGTGGAGACCCAGTACTTC.

The chain combines TRBV19 with TRBJ2-1; the match to TRBD2 covers 11 bases. The length of the CDR3 is 15 residues. In germline, CDR1 is LNHDA, CDR2 SQIVND (reference sequence). V shed 6 bases and J 6 bases; nucleotides not matched to a gene: 7. The CDR3 DNA is TGTGCCAGTAGCCTAGTAGCGGGAGGGATCAATGAGCAGTTCTTC. This translates into CASSLVAGGINEQFF.

This chain links TRBV6-1 with TRBJ1-3; 7 positions agree with TRBD1. Unmatched junction bases numbered 9, after V lost 3 bases and J lost 4 bases. The length of the CDR3 is 16 residues. The V gene's germline CDR1 is MNHNS and CDR2 SASEGT. The CDR3, as DNA: TGTGCCAGCAGTGATAGCTTGGGACAGATGGGAAACACCATATATTTT. It specifies CASSDSLGQMGNTIYF.

The chain combines TRBV24-1 with TRBJ2-7; D is ambiguous. The CDR3 contains 12 residues. Germline V gene sequence: CDR1 KGHDR, CDR2 SFDVKD. V lost 5 bases and J lost 3, with 7 bases in between. CDR3 nucleotides: TGTGCCACCAGTGGGCAGGACTACGAGCAGTACTTC. This encodes CATSGQDYEQYF.

This clone turned up a few times. The chain links TRBV3-1 (or the pseudogene TRBV3-2) to TRBJ2-2, with 9 bases identical to TRBD1. The CDR3 is 15 residues long. Germline assignment: CDR1 LGHDT and CDR2 YNNKEL (reference sequence). Germline trimming cut 4 bases from V and 5 bases from J; bases unmatched to any gene: 5. The CDR3 region is CASSLTGGATGELFF. The CDR3 DNA is TGTGCCAGCAGCCTCACAGGGGGCGCAACCGGGGAGCTGTTTTTT.

The chain joins TRBV9 to TRBJ2-5; D not resolved. CDR1 SGDLS and CDR2 YYNGEE come from the germline V gene. Between the trimmed V and J ends, which lost 0 bases and 0 bases, there was a span of 6 bases. The CDR3 sequence is 14 residues long. The CDR3 DNA follows: TGTGCCAGCAGCGTAGCAGGCAACCAAGAGACCCAGTACTTC. As protein: CASSVAGNQETQYF.

The chain couples TRBV20-1 to TRBJ2-1; 8 nucleotides match TRBD1. The CDR3 runs 14 residues. Germline V gives CDR1 DFQATT, CDR2 SNEGSKA (reference sequence). After removal of 3 bases from V and 5 bases from J, the junction contained 6 bases not matched to a gene. CDR3: CSASNQGAHNEQFF. The CDR3 DNA reads as TGCAGTGCTAGTAACCAGGGGGCCCACAATGAGCAGTTCTTC.

The rearrangement joins TRBV7-8 to TRBJ2-1; D may be TRBD2 (6 bases). V lost 4 bases and J lost 12, with 25 bases in between. Germline V lookup: CDR1 SGHVS, CDR2 FQNEAQ. This CDR3 has 16 residues. CDR3 in DNA: TGTGCCAGCAGCTCCACCCCGACAGCGGGTTTGTATGGGCAGTTCTTC. This translates into CASSSTPTAGLYGQFF.

The chain combines TRBV7-2 with TRBJ1-6, with D perhaps TRBD1 (6 bases). This CDR3 spans 16 amino acids. Trimming shortened V by 1 base and J by 7 bases, and 14 bases separated the two germline ends. Germline V CDR1 and CDR2: SGHTA, FQGNSA. The CDR3 sequence is CASSLDTGQGNSPLHF. CDR3 nucleotide sequence: TGTGCCAGCAGCTTAGACACGGGACAAGGAAATTCACCCCTCCACTTT.

The J gene is TRBJ2-6, the V gene TRBV9, with 8 bases that match TRBD1. This CDR3 is 15 amino acids long. Germline values: CDR1 SGDLS, CDR2 YYNGEE. Trimming took 3 bases from V and 9 from J; bases not matched to a gene: 8. The chain's CDR3 is CASSGGTGALNVLTF. The CDR3 DNA reads as TGTGCCAGCAGCGGGGGGACAGGTGCCCTCAACGTCCTGACTTTC.

This chain joins TRBV4-3 and TRBJ2-3; D is unclear. Germline lookup yields CDR1 LGHNA and CDR2 YSLEER. The CDR3 has 16 residues. V lost 5 bases, J lost 0 bases, and 15 bases lay in between. Here the CDR3 reads CASSDRVATSTDTQYF. CDR3 DNA: TGCGCCAGCAGCGACCGGGTTGCAACTAGCACAGATACGCAGTATTTT.

The chain links TRBV5-5 to TRBJ2-3, with D hard to call. Trimming left V 2 bases short and J 0 bases short, with 10 bases between. Per germline, CDR1 SGHKS and CDR2 YYEKEE (reference sequence). The CDR3 consists of 15 residues. CDR3 sequence reads: CASSLRATSTDTQYF. CDR3 DNA: TGTGCCAGCAGCTTAAGAGCGACTAGCACAGATACGCAGTATTTT.

The chain carries TRBV25-1 and TRBJ2-7, with D perhaps matching TRBD1 (6 bases). Germline CDR1 is MGHDK and CDR2 is SYGVNS. The CDR3 has 15 residues. V dropped 0 bases and J dropped 3 bases, with 12 bases sitting between them. CDR3 loop: CASSEYITGYYEQYF. Here the CDR3 DNA reads TGTGCCAGCAGTGAATATATAACAGGGTACTACGAGCAGTACTTC.

The chain joins TRBV11-3 to TRBJ2-5, with TRBD1 as a possible D gene (6 bases). The CDR3 length is 17 residues. The germline CDR1 and CDR2 sequences are SGHNT and YENEEA. The V and J ends lost 5 bases and 3 bases respectively, with 22 bases between them. CDR3 in amino acids: CASSLGLVGQGKETQYF. In DNA, the CDR3 is TGTGCCAGCAGCCTAGGGCTTGTGGGCCAGGGGAAAGAGACCCAGTACTTC.